This T cell receptor beta chain was recorded in a study of shared clonotypes between healthy human individuals. Study-level findings and limits: Donor clonotype sharing was expected to depend on sequencing depth.

TCRdb's table, derived via immunoSEQ multiplex PCR, lists solely in-frame clones and lacks some. This table has about 590,000 clones, 95% appearing once. This clone was picked up a small number of times. Its antigen is unknown. CD8 cells regarded as naive lacked CD45RO, were positively chosen for CCR7, and omitted terminally differentiated effector memory CD45RA+ cells. This CDR3 has 11 residues. V lost 9 bases, J lost 4 bases, and 9 bases lay in between. The germline gives CDR1 LNHDA, CDR2 SQIVND (reference sequence). This chain links TRBV19 with TRBJ1-2, with D perhaps matching TRBD1 (5 bases). Sequencing input: naive CD8+ T cells sorted from blood. This TCR derives from a woman younger than 45 in good health. CDR3 bases: TGTGCCAGCGGACACCCCTATGGCTACACCTTC. This encodes CASGHPYGYTF.